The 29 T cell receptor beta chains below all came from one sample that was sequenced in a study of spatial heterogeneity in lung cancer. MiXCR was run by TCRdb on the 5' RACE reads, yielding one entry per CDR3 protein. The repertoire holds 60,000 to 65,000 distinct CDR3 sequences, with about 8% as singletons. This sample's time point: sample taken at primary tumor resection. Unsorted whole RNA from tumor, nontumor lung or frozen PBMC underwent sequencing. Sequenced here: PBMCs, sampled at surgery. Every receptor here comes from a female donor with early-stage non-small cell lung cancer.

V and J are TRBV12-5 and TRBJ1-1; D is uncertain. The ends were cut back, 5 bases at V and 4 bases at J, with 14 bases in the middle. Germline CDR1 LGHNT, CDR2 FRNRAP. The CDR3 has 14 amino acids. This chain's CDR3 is CASGPDQFRTEAFF. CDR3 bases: TGTGCTAGTGGTCCGGACCAGTTCCGCACTGAAGCTTTCTTT. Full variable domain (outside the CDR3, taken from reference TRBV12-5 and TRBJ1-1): DARVTQTPRHKVTEMGQEVTMRCQPILGHNTVFWYRQTMMQGLELLAYFRNRAPLDDSGMPKDRFSAEMPDATLATLKIQPSEPRDSAVYFCASGPDQFRTEAFFGQGTRLTVV.

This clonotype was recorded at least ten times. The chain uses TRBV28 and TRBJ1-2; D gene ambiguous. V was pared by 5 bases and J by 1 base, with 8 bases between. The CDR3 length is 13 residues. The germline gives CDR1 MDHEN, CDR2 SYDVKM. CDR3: CASSLSVNYGYTF. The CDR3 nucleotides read TGTGCCAGCAGTCTTTCAGTTAACTATGGCTACACCTTC.

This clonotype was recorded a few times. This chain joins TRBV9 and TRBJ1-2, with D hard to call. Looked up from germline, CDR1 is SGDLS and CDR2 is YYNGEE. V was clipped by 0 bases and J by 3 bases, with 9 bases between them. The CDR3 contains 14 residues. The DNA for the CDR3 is TGTGCCAGCAGCGTAGCTCCACGGGACTATGGCTACACCTTC. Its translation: CASSVAPRDYGYTF.

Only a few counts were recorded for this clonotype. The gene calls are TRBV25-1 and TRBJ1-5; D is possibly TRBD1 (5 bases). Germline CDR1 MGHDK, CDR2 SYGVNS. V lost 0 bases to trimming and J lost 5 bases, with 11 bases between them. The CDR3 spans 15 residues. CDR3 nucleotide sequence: TGTGCCAGCAGTGAATACTGGTGGGGGGATCAGCCCCAGCATTTT. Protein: CASSEYWWGDQPQHF.

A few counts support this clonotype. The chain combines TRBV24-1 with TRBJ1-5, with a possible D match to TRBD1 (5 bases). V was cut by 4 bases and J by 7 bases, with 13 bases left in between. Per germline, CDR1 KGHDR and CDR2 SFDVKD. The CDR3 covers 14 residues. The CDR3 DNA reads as TGTGCCACCAGTGACCTACCAGGGTTCCAGCCCCAGCATTTT. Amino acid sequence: CATSDLPGFQPQHF.

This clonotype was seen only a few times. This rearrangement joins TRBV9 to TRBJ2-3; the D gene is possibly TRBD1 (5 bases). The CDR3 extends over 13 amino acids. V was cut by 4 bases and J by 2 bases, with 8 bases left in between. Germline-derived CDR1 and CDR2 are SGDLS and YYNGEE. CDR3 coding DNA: TGTGCCAGCAGCTCAGGGCCCACAGATACGCAGTATTTT. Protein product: CASSSGPTDTQYF.

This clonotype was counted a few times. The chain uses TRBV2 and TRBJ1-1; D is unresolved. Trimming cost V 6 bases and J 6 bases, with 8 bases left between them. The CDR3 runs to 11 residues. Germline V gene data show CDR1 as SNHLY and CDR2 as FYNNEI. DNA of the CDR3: TGTGCCAGCAGCAACACAGCTGAAGCTTTCTTT. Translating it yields CASSNTAEAFF.

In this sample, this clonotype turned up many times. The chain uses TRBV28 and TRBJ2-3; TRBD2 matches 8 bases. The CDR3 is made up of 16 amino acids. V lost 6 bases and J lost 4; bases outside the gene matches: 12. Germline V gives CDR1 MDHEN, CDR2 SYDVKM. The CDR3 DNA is TGTGCCAGCAGCCCCCTAAGCGGGGGCCACCCAGATACGCAGTATTTT. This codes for CASSPLSGGHPDTQYF.

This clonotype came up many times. Here the CDR3 reads CASTGGMNTEAFF. The CDR3 coding sequence is TGTGCCAGCACTGGGGGAATGAACACTGAAGCTTTCTTT. The rearrangement joins TRBV27 to TRBJ1-1, with D perhaps matching TRBD1 (5 bases). Germline assignment: CDR1 MNHEY and CDR2 SMNVEV (reference sequence). CDR3 length equals 13 residues. The V gene lost 7 bases and the J gene lost 0 bases, with 9 bases spanning the gap.

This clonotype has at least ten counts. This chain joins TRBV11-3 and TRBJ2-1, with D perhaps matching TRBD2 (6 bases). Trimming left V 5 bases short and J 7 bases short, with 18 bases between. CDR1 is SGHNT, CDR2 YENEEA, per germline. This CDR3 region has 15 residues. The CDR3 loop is CASSRRDSSINEQFF. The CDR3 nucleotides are TGTGCCAGCAGCCGTCGGGACTCTTCTATTAATGAGCAGTTCTTC.

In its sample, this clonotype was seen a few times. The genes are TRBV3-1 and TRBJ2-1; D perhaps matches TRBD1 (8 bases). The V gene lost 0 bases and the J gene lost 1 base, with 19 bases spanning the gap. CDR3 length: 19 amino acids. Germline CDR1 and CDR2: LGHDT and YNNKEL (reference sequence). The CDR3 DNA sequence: TGTGCCAGCAGCCAAGAAAGTTGGGAGGGGACAGGATCCTACAATGAGCAGTTCTTC. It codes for CASSQESWEGTGSYNEQFF.

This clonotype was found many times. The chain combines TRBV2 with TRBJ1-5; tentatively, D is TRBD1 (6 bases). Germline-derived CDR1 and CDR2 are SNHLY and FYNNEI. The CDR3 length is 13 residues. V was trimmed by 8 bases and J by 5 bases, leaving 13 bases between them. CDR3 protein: CASRGQFDQPQHF. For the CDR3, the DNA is TGTGCCAGCCGGGGGCAGTTCGATCAGCCCCAGCATTTT.

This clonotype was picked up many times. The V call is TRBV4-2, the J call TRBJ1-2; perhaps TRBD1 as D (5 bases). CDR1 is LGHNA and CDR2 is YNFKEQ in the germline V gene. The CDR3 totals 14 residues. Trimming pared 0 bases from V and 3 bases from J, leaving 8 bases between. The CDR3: CASSQEQEDYGYTF. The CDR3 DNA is TGTGCCAGCAGCCAAGAACAGGAAGACTATGGCTACACCTTC.

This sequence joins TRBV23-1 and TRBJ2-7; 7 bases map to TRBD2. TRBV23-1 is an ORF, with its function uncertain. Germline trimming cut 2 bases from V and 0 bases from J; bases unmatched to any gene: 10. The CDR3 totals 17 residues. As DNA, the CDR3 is TGCGCCAGCAGTCAACAGGGTACTAGCGCCTGCTCCTACGAGCAGTACGTC. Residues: CASSQQGTSACSYEQYV.

As DNA, the CDR3 is TGTGCCAGCAGTTACAATTGGGGTACTGAAGCTTTCTTT. Translation gives CASSYNWGTEAFF. The J gene is TRBJ1-1, the V gene TRBV6-6, with D unclear. This CDR3 is built from 13 residues. The V and J ends lost 2 bases and 5 bases respectively, with 9 bases between them. Germline V lookup: CDR1 MNHNY, CDR2 SVGAGI (reference sequence).

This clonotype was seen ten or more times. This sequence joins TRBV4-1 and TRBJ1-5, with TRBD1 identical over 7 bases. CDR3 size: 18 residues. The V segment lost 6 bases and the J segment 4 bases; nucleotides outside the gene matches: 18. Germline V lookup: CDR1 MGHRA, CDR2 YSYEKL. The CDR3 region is CASSFGQGGFNPNQPQHF. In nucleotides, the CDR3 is TGCGCCAGCAGTTTCGGCCAGGGGGGCTTTAATCCAAATCAGCCCCAGCATTTT.

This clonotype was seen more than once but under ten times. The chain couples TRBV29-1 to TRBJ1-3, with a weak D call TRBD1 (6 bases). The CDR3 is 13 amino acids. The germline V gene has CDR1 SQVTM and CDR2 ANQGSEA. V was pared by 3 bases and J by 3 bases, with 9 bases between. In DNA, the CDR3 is TGCAGCGTTGAGGCAGGGGTTGGAAACACCATATATTTT. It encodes CSVEAGVGNTIYF.

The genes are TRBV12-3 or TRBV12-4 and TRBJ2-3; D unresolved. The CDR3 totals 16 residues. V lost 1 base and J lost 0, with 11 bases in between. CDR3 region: CASSLDSPISTDTQYF. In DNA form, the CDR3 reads TGTGCCAGCAGTTTAGACTCACCTATAAGCACAGATACGCAGTATTTT.

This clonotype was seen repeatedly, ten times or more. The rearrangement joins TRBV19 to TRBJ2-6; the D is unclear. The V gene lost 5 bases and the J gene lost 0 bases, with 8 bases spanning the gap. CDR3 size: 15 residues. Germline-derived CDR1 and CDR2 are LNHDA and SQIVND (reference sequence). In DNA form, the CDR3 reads TGTGCCAGTAGTGTATGGGACTCTGGGGCCAACGTCCTGACTTTC. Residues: CASSVWDSGANVLTF.

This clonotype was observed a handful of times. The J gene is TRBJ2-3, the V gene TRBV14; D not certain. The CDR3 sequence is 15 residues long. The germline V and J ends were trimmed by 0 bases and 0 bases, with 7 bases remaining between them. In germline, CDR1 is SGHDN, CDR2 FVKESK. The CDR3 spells CASSQDRWSTDTQYF. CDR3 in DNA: TGTGCCAGCAGCCAAGATAGGTGGAGCACAGATACGCAGTATTTT.

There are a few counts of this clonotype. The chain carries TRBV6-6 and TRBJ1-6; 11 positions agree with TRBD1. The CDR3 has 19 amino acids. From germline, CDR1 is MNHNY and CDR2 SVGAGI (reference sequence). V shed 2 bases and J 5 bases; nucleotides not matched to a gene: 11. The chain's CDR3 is CASSYPHPDRGQNNSPLHF. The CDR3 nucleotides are TGTGCCAGCAGTTACCCACACCCGGACAGGGGGCAGAATAATTCACCCCTCCACTTT.

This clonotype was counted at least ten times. The CDR3 DNA reads as TGTGCCAGCAGAGGGACAGCCTCCTACGAGCAGTACGTC. It yields the protein CASRGTASYEQYV. This sequence joins TRBV28 and TRBJ2-7; TRBD1 matches 7 bases. CDR3 size: 13 residues. Germline CDR1 reads MDHEN; CDR2 reads SYDVKM. J was trimmed by 0 bases and V by 6 bases; bases with no gene match: 2.

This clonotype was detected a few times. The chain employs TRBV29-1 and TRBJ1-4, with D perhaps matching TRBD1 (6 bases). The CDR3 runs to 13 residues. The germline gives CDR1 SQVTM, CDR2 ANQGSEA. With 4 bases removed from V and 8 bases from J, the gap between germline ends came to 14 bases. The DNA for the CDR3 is TGCAGCGTTGGACAGGCCGGAGGGGAAAAACTGTTTTTT. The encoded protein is CSVGQAGGEKLFF.

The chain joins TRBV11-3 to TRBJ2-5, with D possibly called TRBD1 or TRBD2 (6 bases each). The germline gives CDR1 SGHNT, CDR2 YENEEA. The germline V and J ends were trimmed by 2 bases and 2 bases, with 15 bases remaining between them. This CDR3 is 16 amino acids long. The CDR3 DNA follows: TGTGCCAGCAGCTTACGCCCGGGGGCCCCTCAAGAGACCCAGTACTTC. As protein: CASSLRPGAPQETQYF.

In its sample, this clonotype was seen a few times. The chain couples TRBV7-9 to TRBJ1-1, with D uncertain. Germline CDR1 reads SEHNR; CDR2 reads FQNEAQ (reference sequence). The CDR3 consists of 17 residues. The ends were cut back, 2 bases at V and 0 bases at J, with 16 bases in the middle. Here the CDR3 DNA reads TGTGCCAGCAGCTTATCCCCGGCAGTTCGTATGAACACTGAAGCTTTCTTT. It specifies CASSLSPAVRMNTEAFF.

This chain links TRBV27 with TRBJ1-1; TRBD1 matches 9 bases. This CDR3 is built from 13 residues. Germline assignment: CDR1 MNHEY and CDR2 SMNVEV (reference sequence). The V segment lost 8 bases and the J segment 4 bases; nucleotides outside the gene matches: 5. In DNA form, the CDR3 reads TGTGCCAGCGGGGGACAGGGAATCACTGAAGCTTTCTTT. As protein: CASGGQGITEAFF.

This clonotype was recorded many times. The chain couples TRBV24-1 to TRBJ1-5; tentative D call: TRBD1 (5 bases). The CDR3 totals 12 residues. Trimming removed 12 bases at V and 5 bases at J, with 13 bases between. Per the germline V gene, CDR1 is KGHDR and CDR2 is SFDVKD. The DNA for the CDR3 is TGTGCCGCCAACCAGGGAGATCAGCCCCAGCATTTT. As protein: CAANQGDQPQHF.

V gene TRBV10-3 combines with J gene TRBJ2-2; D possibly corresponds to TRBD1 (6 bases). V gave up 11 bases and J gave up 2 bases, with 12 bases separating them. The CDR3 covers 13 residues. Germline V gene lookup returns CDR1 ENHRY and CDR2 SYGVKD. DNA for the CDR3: TGTGCCGTTGGGGGCAGCAACACCGGGGAGCTGTTTTTT. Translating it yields CAVGGSNTGELFF.

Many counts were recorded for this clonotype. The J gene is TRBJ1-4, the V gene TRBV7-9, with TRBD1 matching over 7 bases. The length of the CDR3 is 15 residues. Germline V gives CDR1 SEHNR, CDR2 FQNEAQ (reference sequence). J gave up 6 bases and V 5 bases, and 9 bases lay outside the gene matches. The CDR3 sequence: CASSPPGQPDEKLFF. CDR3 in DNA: TGTGCCAGCAGCCCACCGGGACAGCCCGATGAAAAACTGTTTTTT.